This note documents a single T cell receptor (beta chain) sequence. The target antigen is unknown. In germline, CDR1 is SGHTA, CDR2 FQGTGA. V dropped 5 bases and J dropped 2 bases, with 15 bases sitting between them. CDR3 length: 15 residues. This record belongs to a study of graft-versus-host responses after intestinal transplantation. Study as a whole: As for transplant type, recipients had multivisceral, liver-intestinal, or isolated intestinal grafts. Each recipient received anti-thymocyte globulin induction, then tacrolimus and steroids for approximately 3 years. Notes on the study in general: GvH clones occurred in recipient marrow; some first appeared in ileum or blood. High graft-versus-host to host-versus-graft clonal ratios were found in allografts of patients who had graft-donor T cell macrochimerism.

Produced via immunoSEQ multiplex PCR; TCRdb's table is partial and in-frame only. The sample lists some 80,000 clones; approximately 90% were seen once. The sequencing here drew on unstimulated CD8+ T cells sorted from spleen or lymph node cells, taken before transplant. The clonotype originates from a human donor who was the organ donor for an intestinal transplant. The chain employs TRBV7-3 and TRBJ1-1, with D possibly being TRBD1 (5 bases). The chain's CDR3 is CASSPFEGINTEAFF. The CDR3 nucleotides are TGTGCCAGCAGCCCCTTCGAGGGGATCAACACTGAAGCTTTCTTT.